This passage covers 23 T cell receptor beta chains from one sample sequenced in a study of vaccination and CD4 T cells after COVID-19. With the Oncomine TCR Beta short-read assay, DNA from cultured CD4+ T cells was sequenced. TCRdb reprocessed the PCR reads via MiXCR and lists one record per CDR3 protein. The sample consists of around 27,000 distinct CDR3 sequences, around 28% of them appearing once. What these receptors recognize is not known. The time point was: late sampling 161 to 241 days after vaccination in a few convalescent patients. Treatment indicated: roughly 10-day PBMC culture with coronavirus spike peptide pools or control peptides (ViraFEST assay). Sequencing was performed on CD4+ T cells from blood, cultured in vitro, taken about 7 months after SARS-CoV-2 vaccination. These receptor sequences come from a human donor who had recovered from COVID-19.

The CDR3 bases are TGTGCCACCAGCAGGGGACTCAACTGGGAAGAGACCCAGTACTTC. This encodes CATSRGLNWEETQYF. This chain uses TRBV15 with TRBJ2-5; TRBD2 might be the D (6 bases). The CDR3 has 15 amino acids. Trimming shortened V by 3 bases and J by 3 bases, and 14 bases separated the two germline ends. CDR1 is LNHNV and CDR2 is YYDKDF in the germline V gene (reference sequence).

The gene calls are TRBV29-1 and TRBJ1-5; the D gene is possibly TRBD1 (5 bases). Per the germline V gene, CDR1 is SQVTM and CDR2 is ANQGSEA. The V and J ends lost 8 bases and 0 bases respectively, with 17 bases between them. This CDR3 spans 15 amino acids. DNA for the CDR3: TGCAGCCCTAATCGGGACCGGCATAGCAATCAGCCCCAGCATTTT. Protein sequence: CSPNRDRHSNQPQHF.

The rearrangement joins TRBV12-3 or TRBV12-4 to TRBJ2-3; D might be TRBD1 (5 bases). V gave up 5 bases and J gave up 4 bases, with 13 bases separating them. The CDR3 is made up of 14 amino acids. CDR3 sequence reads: CASSQGSNADTQYF. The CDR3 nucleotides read TGTGCCAGCAGTCAGGGTTCGAATGCAGATACGCAGTATTTT.

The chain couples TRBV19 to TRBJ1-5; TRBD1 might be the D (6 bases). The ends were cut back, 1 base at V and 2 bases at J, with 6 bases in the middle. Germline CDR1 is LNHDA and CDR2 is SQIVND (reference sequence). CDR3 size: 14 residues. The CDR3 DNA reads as TGTGCCAGTAGTATAGCAGGGGGCAATCAGCCCCAGCATTTT. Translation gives CASSIAGGNQPQHF.

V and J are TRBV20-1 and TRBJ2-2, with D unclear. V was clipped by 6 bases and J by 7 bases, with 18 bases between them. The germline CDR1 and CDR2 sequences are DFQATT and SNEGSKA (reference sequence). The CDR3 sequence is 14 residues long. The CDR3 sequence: CSAPRLHGYGELFF. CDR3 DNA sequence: TGCAGTGCCCCCAGGCTCCACGGCTACGGGGAGCTGTTTTTT.

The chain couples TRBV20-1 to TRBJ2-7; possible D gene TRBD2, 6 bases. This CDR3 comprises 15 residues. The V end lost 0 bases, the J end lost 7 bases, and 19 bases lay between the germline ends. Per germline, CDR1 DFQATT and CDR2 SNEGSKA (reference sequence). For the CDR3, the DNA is TGCAGTGCTAGAGATGGGGAGGACAAGTCTGAAGAGCAGTACTTC. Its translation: CSARDGEDKSEEQYF.

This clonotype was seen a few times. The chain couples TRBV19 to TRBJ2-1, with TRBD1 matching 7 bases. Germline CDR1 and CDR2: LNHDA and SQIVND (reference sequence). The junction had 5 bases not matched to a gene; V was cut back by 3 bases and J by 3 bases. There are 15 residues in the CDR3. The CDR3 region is CASSIEGARYNEQFF. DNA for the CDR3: TGTGCCAGTAGTATTGAGGGGGCGCGCTACAATGAGCAGTTCTTC.

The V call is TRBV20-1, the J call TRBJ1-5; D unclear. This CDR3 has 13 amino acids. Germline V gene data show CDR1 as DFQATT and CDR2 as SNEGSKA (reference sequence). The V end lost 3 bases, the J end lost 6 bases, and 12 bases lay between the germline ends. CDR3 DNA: TGCAGTGCTAGTATGGGTTACAGTCAGCCCCAGCATTTT. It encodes CSASMGYSQPQHF.

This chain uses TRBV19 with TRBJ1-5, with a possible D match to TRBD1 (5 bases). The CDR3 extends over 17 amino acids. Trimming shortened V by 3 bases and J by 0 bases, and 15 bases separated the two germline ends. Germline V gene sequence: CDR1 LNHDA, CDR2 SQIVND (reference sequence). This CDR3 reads CASSIRGPSLSNQPQHF. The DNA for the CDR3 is TGTGCCAGTAGTATCCGGGGACCTTCTCTTAGCAATCAGCCCCAGCATTTT.

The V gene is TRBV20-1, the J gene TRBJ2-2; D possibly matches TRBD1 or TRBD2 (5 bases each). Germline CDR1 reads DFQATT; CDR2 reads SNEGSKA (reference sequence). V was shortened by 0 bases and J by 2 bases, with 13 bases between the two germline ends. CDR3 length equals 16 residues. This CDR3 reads CSARDPGTENTGELFF. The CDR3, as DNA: TGCAGTGCTAGAGACCCCGGGACGGAAAACACCGGGGAGCTGTTTTTT.

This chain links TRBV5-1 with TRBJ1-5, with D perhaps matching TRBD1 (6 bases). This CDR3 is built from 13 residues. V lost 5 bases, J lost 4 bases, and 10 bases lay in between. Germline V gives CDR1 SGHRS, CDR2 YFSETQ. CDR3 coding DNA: TGCGCCAGCAGGAGGGGGGCTAATCAGCCCCAGCATTTT. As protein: CASRRGANQPQHF.

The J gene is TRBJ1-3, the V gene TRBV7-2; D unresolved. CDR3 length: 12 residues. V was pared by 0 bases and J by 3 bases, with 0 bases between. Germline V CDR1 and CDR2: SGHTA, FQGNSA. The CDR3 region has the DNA TGTGCCAGCAGCTTAGCTGGAAACACCATATATTTT. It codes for CASSLAGNTIYF. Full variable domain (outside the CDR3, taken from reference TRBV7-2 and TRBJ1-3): GAGVSQSPSNKVTEKGKDVELRCDPISGHTALYWYRQSLGQGLEFLIYFQGNSAPDKSGLPSDRFSAERTGGSVSTLTIQRTQQEDSAVYLCASSLAGNTIYFGEGSWLTVV.

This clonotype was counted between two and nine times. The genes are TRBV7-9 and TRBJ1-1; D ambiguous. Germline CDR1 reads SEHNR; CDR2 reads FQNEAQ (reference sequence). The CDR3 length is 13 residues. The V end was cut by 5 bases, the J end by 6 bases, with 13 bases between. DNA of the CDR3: TGTGCCAGCAGCCTAAACGGACGGGCTGAAGCTTTCTTT. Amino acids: CASSLNGRAEAFF.

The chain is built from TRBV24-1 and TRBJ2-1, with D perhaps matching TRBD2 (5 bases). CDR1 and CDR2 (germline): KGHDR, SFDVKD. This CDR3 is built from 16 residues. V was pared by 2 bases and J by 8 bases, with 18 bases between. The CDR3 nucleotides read TGTGCCACCAGTGATTCGCGTGGGGTAGCGCTGGATGAGCAGTTCTTC. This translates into CATSDSRGVALDEQFF.

The CDR3 reads CASSQTAAYEQYF. The CDR3 bases are TGTGCCAGCAGCCAGACGGCCGCCTACGAGCAGTACTTC. The chain employs TRBV6-1 and TRBJ2-7; no firm D call. V lost 6 bases and J 2 bases, leaving 11 bases between the germline ends. This CDR3 has 13 residues. Germline CDR1 MNHNS, CDR2 SASEGT.

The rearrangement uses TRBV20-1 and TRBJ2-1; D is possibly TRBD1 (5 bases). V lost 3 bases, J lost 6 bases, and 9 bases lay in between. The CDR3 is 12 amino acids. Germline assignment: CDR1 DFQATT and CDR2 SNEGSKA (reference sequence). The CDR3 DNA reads TGCAGTGCTAGCAGGCAGGGCAATGAGCAGTTCTTC. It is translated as CSASRQGNEQFF.

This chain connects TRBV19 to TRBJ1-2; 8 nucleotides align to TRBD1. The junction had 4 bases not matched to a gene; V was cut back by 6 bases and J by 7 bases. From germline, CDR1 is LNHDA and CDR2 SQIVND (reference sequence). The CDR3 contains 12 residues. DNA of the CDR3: TGTGCCAGTAGAGGCACAGGGGGTGGCTACACCTTC. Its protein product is CASRGTGGGYTF.

The CDR3 DNA reads TGTGCCAGCAGCTCGGCCCGGGAGAACATTCAGTACTTC. Protein sequence: CASSSARENIQYF. The J gene is TRBJ2-4, the V gene TRBV7-2, with D maybe TRBD2 (6 bases). This CDR3 region has 13 residues. CDR1 and CDR2 (germline): SGHTA, FQGNSA. The V end was cut by 4 bases, the J end by 7 bases, with 11 bases between.

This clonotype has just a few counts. Here the CDR3 DNA reads TGTGCCAGTAGTATACAGGGGGCTCGATCACCCCTCCACTTT. The encoded protein is CASSIQGARSPLHF. The genes are TRBV19 and TRBJ1-6, with 8 nucleotides matching TRBD1. The CDR3 contains 14 residues. Trimming at V came to 2 bases and at J to 10 bases, leaving 4 bases not matched to a gene. Germline CDR1 is LNHDA and CDR2 is SQIVND (reference sequence). The full variable domain, in which reference TRBV19 and TRBJ1-6 provide the parts outside the CDR3, is DGGITQSPKYLFRKEGQNVTLSCEQNLNHDAMYWYRQDPGQGLRLIYYSQIVNDFQKGDIAEGYSVSREKKESFPLTVTSAQKNPTAFYLCASSIQGARSPLHFGNGTRLTVT.

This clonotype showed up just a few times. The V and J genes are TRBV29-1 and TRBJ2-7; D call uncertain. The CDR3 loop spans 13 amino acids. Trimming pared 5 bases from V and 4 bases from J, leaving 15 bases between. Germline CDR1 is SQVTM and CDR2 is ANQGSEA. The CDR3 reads CSVLNTLNYEQYF. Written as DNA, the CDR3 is TGCAGCGTTTTAAACACCCTAAATTACGAGCAGTACTTC.

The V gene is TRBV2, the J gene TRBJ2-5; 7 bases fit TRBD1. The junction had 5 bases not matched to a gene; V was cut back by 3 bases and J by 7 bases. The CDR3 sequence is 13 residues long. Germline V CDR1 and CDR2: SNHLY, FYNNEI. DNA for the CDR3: TGTGCCAGCAGTGACGTAGGACAGGCGACCCAGTACTTC. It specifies CASSDVGQATQYF.

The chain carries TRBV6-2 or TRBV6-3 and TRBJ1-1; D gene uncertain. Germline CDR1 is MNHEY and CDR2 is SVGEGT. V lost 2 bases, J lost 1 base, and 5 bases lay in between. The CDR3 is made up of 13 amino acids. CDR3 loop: CASSYAENTEAFF. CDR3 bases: TGTGCCAGCAGTTACGCGGAGAACACTGAAGCTTTCTTT.

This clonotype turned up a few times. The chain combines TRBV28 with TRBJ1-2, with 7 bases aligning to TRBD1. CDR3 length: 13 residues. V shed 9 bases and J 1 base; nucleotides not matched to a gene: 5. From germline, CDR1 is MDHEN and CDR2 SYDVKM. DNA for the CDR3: TGTGCCAGTCACAGGGGAATTAACTATGGCTACACCTTC. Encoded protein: CASHRGINYGYTF.